What follows are 31 T cell receptor beta chains derived from one specimen sequenced in a study of human T cells and chemical hapten exposure. Using its own MiXCR run on the 5' RACE reads, TCRdb lists one record per CDR3 protein. The sample contains 110,000 or so distinct CDR3 sequences, around a fifth of which appear only once. Unfractionated whole blood was the source of the extracted total RNA. The receptors shown here come from a human donor in good health.

The chain carries TRBV2 and TRBJ2-2, with D possibly being TRBD2 (5 bases). Germline V lookup: CDR1 SNHLY, CDR2 FYNNEI. Trimming left V 6 bases short and J 3 bases short, with 11 bases between. The length of the CDR3 is 14 residues. The CDR3 loop reads CASRRALDTGELFF. The CDR3 DNA is TGTGCCAGCAGGCGGGCTTTGGACACCGGGGAGCTGTTTTTT.

This chain joins TRBV5-1 and TRBJ2-7; D uncertain. This CDR3 region has 15 residues. V was shortened by 5 bases and J by 5 bases, with 20 bases between the two germline ends. Germline values: CDR1 SGHRS, CDR2 YFSETQ. CDR3: CASRRTGFWDDEQYF. CDR3 nucleotides: TGCGCCAGCAGGAGGACCGGGTTCTGGGATGACGAGCAGTACTTC.

The V and J genes are TRBV4-2 and TRBJ2-6; the match to TRBD2 covers 12 bases. There are 19 residues in the CDR3. The germline V gene has CDR1 LGHNA and CDR2 YNFKEQ. V shed 10 bases, J shed 2 bases, and the junction held 15 bases outside the gene matches. CDR3 sequence reads: CATQTSGSLGGTGANVLTF. The CDR3 DNA reads TGTGCCACCCAGACTAGCGGGAGTCTCGGGGGAACTGGGGCCAACGTCCTGACTTTC.

The rearrangement links TRBV20-1 to TRBJ1-5; 9 nucleotides match TRBD1. Losses at the gene ends were 2 bases for V and 4 bases for J; bases not matched to a gene: 3. Looked up from germline, CDR1 is DFQATT and CDR2 is SNEGSKA (reference sequence). This CDR3 region has 14 residues. The CDR3 DNA reads TGCAGTGCTAGACCGGGACAGGGAAATCAGCCCCAGCATTTT. This translates into CSARPGQGNQPQHF.

At least ten counts were recorded for this clonotype. The chain has TRBV29-1 and TRBJ2-7, with 8 bases fitting TRBD1. The junction had 6 bases not matched to a gene; V was cut back by 4 bases and J by 4 bases. Germline V lookup: CDR1 SQVTM, CDR2 ANQGSEA. This CDR3 has 13 residues. The CDR3 protein is CSVGQGSNYEQYF. CDR3 in DNA: TGCAGCGTTGGACAGGGGTCTAATTACGAGCAGTACTTC.

This clonotype came up a few times. The chain has TRBV6-2 or TRBV6-3 and TRBJ1-5, with 8 bases matching TRBD1. Trimming at V came to 6 bases and at J to 4 bases, leaving 14 bases not matched to a gene. The length of the CDR3 is 17 residues. Per the germline V gene, CDR1 is MNHEY and CDR2 is SVGEGT. The DNA of the CDR3 is TGTGCCAGCAGCCCGTCCGTTGACAGGGGCCGAAATCAGCCCCAGCATTTT. This sequence encodes CASSPSVDRGRNQPQHF.

The table lists this clonotype with a few counts. V and J are TRBV28 and TRBJ2-7; a possible D gene is TRBD1 (6 bases). CDR3 length: 15 amino acids. V was clipped by 7 bases and J by 0 bases, with 16 bases between them. The germline V gene has CDR1 MDHEN and CDR2 SYDVKM. CDR3 sequence (DNA): TGTGCCAGCAAACTACAGGGAATTAGCTCCTACGAGCAGTACTTC. It encodes CASKLQGISSYEQYF.

The CDR3 sequence is CATSTDRGSGNTIYF. In DNA, the CDR3 is TGTGCCACCAGCACGGACAGGGGGTCAGGAAACACCATATATTTT. The rearrangement links TRBV15 to TRBJ1-3; 10 bases are a match to TRBD1. Germline V gene lookup returns CDR1 LNHNV and CDR2 YYDKDF (reference sequence). V lost 4 bases to trimming and J lost 4 bases; unmatched junction nucleotides: 4. The length of the CDR3 is 15 residues.

The table lists this clonotype with a few counts. The chain uses TRBV27 and TRBJ2-1; 11 bases agree with TRBD2. Trimming cost V 9 bases and J 6 bases; bases outside gene matches: 7. This CDR3 is 14 amino acids long. CDR1 and CDR2 from the germline V gene are MNHEY and SMNVEV (reference sequence). CDR3 sequence: CASHSGRAINEQFF. The DNA for the CDR3 is TGTGCCAGTCATAGCGGGAGGGCAATCAATGAGCAGTTCTTC.

This clonotype has just a few counts. The chain combines TRBV7-2 with TRBJ2-7; possible D gene TRBD2, 5 bases. V was pared by 3 bases and J by 2 bases, with 11 bases between. CDR3 length: 14 amino acids. Looked up from germline, CDR1 is SGHTA and CDR2 is FQGNSA. The CDR3 region has the DNA TGTGCCAGCAGCTTTGAAGGACTGCCCTACGAGCAGTACTTC. Its protein product is CASSFEGLPYEQYF.

The CDR3 nucleotides read TGTGCCTTAGGGAGGTCTAGCGGGAACAATGAGCAGTTCTTC. Translated: CALGRSSGNNEQFF. This sequence joins TRBV30 and TRBJ2-1, with 9 bases lining up with TRBD2. The CDR3 has 14 amino acids. Germline assignment: CDR1 GTSNPN and CDR2 SVGIG (reference sequence). The V gene end was trimmed by 7 bases and the J gene end by 5 bases; junction bases not matched to a gene: 9.

On this clonotype itself: At one boundary the junction diverges from the germline segment, which might be a read error. V usage is TRBV27 and J usage is TRBJ2-7; D uncertain. Germline V gene sequence: CDR1 MNHEY, CDR2 SMNVEV (reference sequence). The CDR3 extends over 10 amino acids. The CDR3 loop is CASSSYEQNF. In DNA, the CDR3 is TGTGCCAGCAGTTCCTACGAGCAGAACTTC.

The V call is TRBV28, the J call TRBJ2-3; TRBD2 matches 10 bases. The CDR3 runs to 18 residues. Unmatched junction bases numbered 13, after V lost 3 bases and J lost 4 bases. Germline-derived CDR1 and CDR2 are MDHEN and SYDVKM. For the CDR3, the DNA is TGTGCCAGCAGTTTGGGTCCTAGCGGGAGATCCGGGGCAGATACGCAGTATTTT. Translation gives CASSLGPSGRSGADTQYF.

Turning to this clonotype: One end of the junction is discordant with germline, which a read error may explain. J is TRBJ2-1 and V is TRBV28, with 14 bases lining up with TRBD2. This CDR3 has 19 residues. Germline CDR1 MDHEN, CDR2 SYDVKM. The CDR3: CDSSSKTSGRARSYNEQFF. The CDR3 DNA sequence: TGTGACAGCAGTTCGAAGACTAGCGGGAGGGCTCGGTCCTACAATGAGCAGTTCTTC.

This chain uses TRBV5-6 with TRBJ2-7; D tentatively fits TRBD1 or TRBD2 (6 bases each). The CDR3 has 13 residues. The germline V and J ends were trimmed by 7 bases and 0 bases, with 11 bases remaining between them. Germline V gives CDR1 SGHDT, CDR2 YYEEEE. This CDR3 reads CASSGGLSYEQYF. CDR3 in DNA: TGTGCCAGCTCTGGGGGGCTCTCCTACGAGCAGTACTTC.

This rearrangement joins TRBV6-5 to TRBJ2-7; 7 nucleotides line up with TRBD1. V shed 2 bases, J shed 2 bases, and the junction held 9 bases outside the gene matches. The CDR3 is made up of 16 amino acids. CDR1 and CDR2 from the germline V gene are MNHEY and SVGAGI. The CDR3 loop reads CASSYLRQGSTYEQYF. DNA of the CDR3: TGTGCCAGCAGTTACCTCCGACAGGGATCTACCTACGAGCAGTACTTC.

This clonotype was seen a handful of times. This chain uses TRBV7-3 with TRBJ2-2, with D tentatively TRBD1 (6 bases). Germline CDR1 reads SGHTA; CDR2 reads FQGTGA. V was shortened by 2 bases and J by 7 bases, with 11 bases between the two germline ends. The CDR3 is made up of 14 amino acids. In DNA form, the CDR3 reads TGTGCCAGCAGCTTAGATGGGGGCGTCGGGGAGCTGTTTTTT. Its protein product is CASSLDGGVGELFF.

The gene calls are TRBV20-1 and TRBJ2-5; possible D gene TRBD2, 6 bases. In germline, CDR1 is DFQATT, CDR2 SNEGSKA (reference sequence). V gave up 3 bases and J gave up 4 bases, with 15 bases separating them. The CDR3 has 14 amino acids. CDR3: CSASGGGARETQYF. The CDR3 nucleotides are TGCAGTGCTAGCGGGGGAGGCGCCAGAGAGACCCAGTACTTC.

CDR3 in amino acids: CATSDAMVEPYNEQFF. CDR3 sequence (DNA): TGTGCCACCAGTGATGCGATGGTAGAACCCTACAATGAGCAGTTCTTC. The rearrangement uses TRBV24-1 and TRBJ2-1; D not resolved. The CDR3 is 16 amino acids. Trimming left V 3 bases short and J 2 bases short, with 13 bases between. CDR1 and CDR2 (germline): KGHDR, SFDVKD.

The CDR3, as DNA: TGTGCCACCTCAGGGGGCGGGAGAAGCACAGATACGCAGTATTTT. Residues: CATSGGGRSTDTQYF. The rearrangement links TRBV28 to TRBJ2-3; perhaps TRBD1 as D (8 bases). The V and J ends lost 10 bases and 0 bases respectively, with 17 bases between them. In germline, CDR1 is MDHEN, CDR2 SYDVKM. This CDR3 is 15 amino acids long.

The rearrangement uses TRBV12-3 or TRBV12-4 and TRBJ2-3; D may be TRBD2 (6 bases). V lost 5 bases to trimming and J lost 2 bases, with 11 bases between them. The CDR3 extends over 14 amino acids. In DNA, the CDR3 is TGTGCCAGCAGTCCGGGACTTCCCACAGATACGCAGTATTTT. Protein product: CASSPGLPTDTQYF.

The V gene is TRBV20-1, the J gene TRBJ2-3; D uncertain. Germline V gene lookup returns CDR1 DFQATT and CDR2 SNEGSKA (reference sequence). There are 12 residues in the CDR3. Deletions cut 7 bases from V and 1 base from J, with 9 bases between. The CDR3 sequence is CSGSEGTDTQYF. In nucleotides, the CDR3 is TGCAGTGGCTCTGAGGGCACAGATACGCAGTATTTT.

Ten or more counts support this clonotype. The rearrangement links TRBV6-5 to TRBJ1-1, with a tentative D call TRBD1 (5 bases). The V end lost 1 base, the J end lost 2 bases, and 5 bases lay between the germline ends. The CDR3 sequence is 13 residues long. Germline V CDR1 and CDR2: MNHEY, SVGAGI. Here the CDR3 reads CASSYWGNTEAFF. CDR3 sequence (DNA): TGTGCCAGCAGTTACTGGGGCAACACTGAAGCTTTCTTT.

This clonotype has more than one count but fewer than ten. The V call is TRBV6-5, the J call TRBJ2-7; no reliable D call. The length of the CDR3 is 15 residues. Trimming took off 0 bases at V and 0 bases at J, with 9 bases between the two ends. Germline CDR1 reads MNHEY; CDR2 reads SVGAGI. CDR3: CASSYSIINSYEQYF. The CDR3 coding sequence is TGTGCCAGCAGTTACTCGATTATAAACTCCTACGAGCAGTACTTC.

This rearrangement joins TRBV9 to TRBJ2-7, with D perhaps TRBD2 (5 bases). The CDR3 extends over 15 amino acids. The germline CDR1 and CDR2 sequences are SGDLS and YYNGEE. Trimming cost V 0 bases and J 4 bases, with 14 bases left between them. The CDR3 loop reads CASSVGVGRTYEQYF. CDR3 DNA: TGTGCCAGCAGCGTAGGGGTAGGGCGGACTTACGAGCAGTACTTC.

This clonotype was counted a few times. The genes are TRBV7-9 and TRBJ1-5; no firm D call. CDR1 SEHNR and CDR2 FQNEAQ come from the germline V gene (reference sequence). V dropped 4 bases and J dropped 3 bases, with 10 bases sitting between them. This CDR3 has 14 amino acids. The CDR3 bases are TGTGCCAGCAGCTCGGTGGCAGCCAATCAGCCCCAGCATTTT. Amino acids: CASSSVAANQPQHF.

The chain employs TRBV20-1 and TRBJ2-1; TRBD2 agrees at 7 bases. From germline, CDR1 is DFQATT and CDR2 SNEGSKA (reference sequence). V dropped 2 bases and J dropped 8; count of bases not matched to a gene: 3. This CDR3 spans 12 amino acids. CDR3 protein: CSARSTSDEQFF. The CDR3 DNA reads as TGCAGTGCTAGAAGTACTAGCGATGAGCAGTTCTTC.

This chain links TRBV28 with TRBJ2-7, with 9 bases that match TRBD1. The CDR3 spans 16 residues. The V segment lost 2 bases and the J segment 4 bases; nucleotides outside the gene matches: 9. Germline-derived CDR1 and CDR2 are MDHEN and SYDVKM. The CDR3: CASSLPTGGRGYEQYF. In DNA form, the CDR3 reads TGTGCCAGCAGTTTACCTACAGGGGGCCGGGGATACGAGCAGTACTTC.

This clonotype has only a few counts. V and J are TRBV30 and TRBJ2-1; 8 bases align to TRBD2. CDR3 length equals 15 residues. The ends lost 1 base at V and 2 bases at J; junction bases unmatched: 4. Per the germline V gene, CDR1 is GTSNPN and CDR2 is SVGIG (reference sequence). The CDR3 loop is CAWSGAGGTYNEQFF. CDR3 coding DNA: TGTGCCTGGAGTGGGGCGGGAGGCACCTACAATGAGCAGTTCTTC.

This clonotype was counted only a few times. The chain is built from TRBV5-6 and TRBJ1-1; weak D call: TRBD1 (5 bases). Trimming shortened V by 3 bases and J by 6 bases, and 12 bases separated the two germline ends. The CDR3 has 13 amino acids. The germline V gene encodes CDR1 SGHDT and CDR2 YYEEEE. The CDR3 DNA follows: TGTGCCAGCAGCTCCGGGACGGGATCTGAAGCTTTCTTT. Protein product: CASSSGTGSEAFF. Full variable domain (remainder filled in from reference TRBV5-6 and TRBJ1-1): DAGVTQSPTHLIKTRGQQVTLRCSPKSGHDTVSWYQQALGQGPQFIFQYYEEEERQRGNFPDRFSGHQFPNYSSELNVNALLLGDSALYLCASSSGTGSEAFFGQGTRLTVV.

This clonotype has at least ten counts. The chain employs TRBV5-1 and TRBJ2-7; 7 bases fit TRBD1. Trimming took 5 bases from V and 2 from J; bases not matched to a gene: 10. The CDR3 runs 15 residues. Germline V gives CDR1 SGHRS, CDR2 YFSETQ. CDR3 amino acids: CASRPGAQGAYEQYF. The CDR3 DNA follows: TGCGCCAGCAGACCCGGAGCCCAGGGGGCCTACGAGCAGTACTTC.